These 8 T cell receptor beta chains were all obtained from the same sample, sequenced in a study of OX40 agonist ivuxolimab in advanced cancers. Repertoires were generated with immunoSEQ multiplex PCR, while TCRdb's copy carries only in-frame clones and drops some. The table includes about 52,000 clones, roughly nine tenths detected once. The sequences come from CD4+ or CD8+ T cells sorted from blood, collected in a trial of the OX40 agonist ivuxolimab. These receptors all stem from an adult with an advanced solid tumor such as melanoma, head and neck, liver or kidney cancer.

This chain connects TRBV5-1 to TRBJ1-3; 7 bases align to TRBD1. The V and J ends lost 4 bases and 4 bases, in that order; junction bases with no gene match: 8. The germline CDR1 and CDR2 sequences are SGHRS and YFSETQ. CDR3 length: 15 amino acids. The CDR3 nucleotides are TGCGCCAGCAGCCTCGACAGGGTAGAGGGAAACACCATATATTTT. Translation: CASSLDRVEGNTIYF.

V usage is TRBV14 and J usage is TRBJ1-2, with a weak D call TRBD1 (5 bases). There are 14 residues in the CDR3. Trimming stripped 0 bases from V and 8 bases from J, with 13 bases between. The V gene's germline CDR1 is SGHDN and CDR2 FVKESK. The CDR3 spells CASSQDWQGGGYTF. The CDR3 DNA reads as TGTGCCAGCAGCCAAGATTGGCAGGGCGGCGGCTACACCTTC.

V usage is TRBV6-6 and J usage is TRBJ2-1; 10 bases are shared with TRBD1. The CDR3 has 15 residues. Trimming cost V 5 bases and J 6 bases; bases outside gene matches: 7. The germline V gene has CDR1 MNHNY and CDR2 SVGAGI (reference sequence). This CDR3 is CASSQRDRGSNEQFF. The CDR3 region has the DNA TGTGCCAGCAGTCAGAGGGACAGGGGAAGCAATGAGCAGTTCTTC.

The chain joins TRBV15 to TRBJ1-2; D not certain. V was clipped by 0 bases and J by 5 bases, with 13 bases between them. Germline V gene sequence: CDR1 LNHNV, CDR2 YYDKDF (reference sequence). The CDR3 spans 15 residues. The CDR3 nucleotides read TGTGCCACCAGCAGAGATTTTCAGGCCGAATATGGCTACACCTTC. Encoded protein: CATSRDFQAEYGYTF.

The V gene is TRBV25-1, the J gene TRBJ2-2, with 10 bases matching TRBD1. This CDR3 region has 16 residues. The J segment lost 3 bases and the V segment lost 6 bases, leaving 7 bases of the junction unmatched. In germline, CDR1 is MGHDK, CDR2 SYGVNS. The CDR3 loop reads CASRRQGAQDTGELFF. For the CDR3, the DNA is TGTGCCAGCAGACGACAGGGGGCGCAGGACACCGGGGAGCTGTTTTTT.

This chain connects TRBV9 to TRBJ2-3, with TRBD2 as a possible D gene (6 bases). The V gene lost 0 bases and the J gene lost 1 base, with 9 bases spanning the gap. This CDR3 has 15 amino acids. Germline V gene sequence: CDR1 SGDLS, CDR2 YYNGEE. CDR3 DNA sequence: TGTGCCAGCAGCGTAGTAGCGGAGCGCACAGATACGCAGTATTTT. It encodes CASSVVAERTDTQYF.

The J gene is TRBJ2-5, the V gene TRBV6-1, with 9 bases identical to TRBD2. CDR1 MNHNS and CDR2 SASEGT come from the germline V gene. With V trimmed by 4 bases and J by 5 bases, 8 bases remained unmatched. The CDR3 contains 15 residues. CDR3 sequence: CASSGSGGLRETQYF. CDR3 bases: TGTGCCAGCAGTGGTAGCGGGGGCCTCCGGGAGACCCAGTACTTC.

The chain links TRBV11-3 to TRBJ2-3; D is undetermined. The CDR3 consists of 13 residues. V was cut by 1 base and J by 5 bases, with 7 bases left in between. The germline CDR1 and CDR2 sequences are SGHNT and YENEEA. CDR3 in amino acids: CASSLAGRDTQYF. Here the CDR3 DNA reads TGTGCCAGCAGCTTAGCGGGCAGAGATACGCAGTATTTT.